These 20 T cell receptor beta chains came from one sample sequenced in a study of cytomegalovirus exposure and HLA in healthy donors. PCR primers comprised 60 Vbeta and 13 Jbeta primers. Profiled with immunoSEQ multiplex PCR; TCRdb holds only in-frame clones, not every one. The repertoire holds more than 100,000 clones, with approximately 66% as singletons. The sequenced sample consisted of PBMCs. The receptors originated from a woman aged 50 to 60 in good health and CMV-seronegative.

The chain combines TRBV5-5 with TRBJ2-5; the D gene is possibly TRBD2 (6 bases). CDR3 length: 15 residues. CDR1 SGHKS and CDR2 YYEKEE come from the germline V gene (reference sequence). Trimming cost V 2 bases and J 2 bases, with 13 bases left between them. The CDR3 region has the DNA TGTGCCAGCAGCTTCTTTACGGGGGTACAAGAGACCCAGTACTTC. This sequence encodes CASSFFTGVQETQYF.

CDR3 loop: CASSQEAYAGTSGYEQYF. For the CDR3, the DNA is TGTGCCAGCAGCCAAGAAGCCTACGCCGGGACTAGCGGTTACGAGCAGTACTTC. The V call is TRBV4-2, the J call TRBJ2-7, with 11 bases matching TRBD2. This CDR3 spans 18 amino acids. CDR1 is LGHNA, CDR2 YNFKEQ, per germline. The V gene end was trimmed by 0 bases and the J gene end by 4 bases; junction bases not matched to a gene: 11.

The rearrangement uses TRBV13 and TRBJ2-2, with 13 bases matching TRBD2. This CDR3 spans 16 amino acids. Germline V CDR1 and CDR2: PRHDT, FYEKMQ (reference sequence). The V segment lost 4 bases and the J segment 4 bases; nucleotides outside the gene matches: 3. The CDR3 here is CASSSRLAGGTGELFF. In nucleotides, the CDR3 is TGTGCCAGCAGCTCCCGACTAGCGGGAGGCACCGGGGAGCTGTTTTTT.

The chain combines TRBV7-2 with TRBJ1-1; TRBD1 is a possible D gene (6 bases). CDR3 length equals 13 residues. Germline loops: CDR1 SGHTA, CDR2 FQGNSA. Trimming took off 6 bases at V and 1 base at J, with 9 bases between the two ends. The CDR3 DNA reads TGTGCCAGCAGGGGGGCGTGGAACACTGAAGCTTTCTTT. Translation gives CASRGAWNTEAFF. Full variable domain (remainder filled in from reference TRBV7-2 and TRBJ1-1): GAGVSQSPSNKVTEKGKDVELRCDPISGHTALYWYRQSLGQGLEFLIYFQGNSAPDKSGLPSDRFSAERTGGSVSTLTIQRTQQEDSAVYLCASRGAWNTEAFFGQGTRLTVV.

Comment on this clone: The junction differs from germline at one of its ends, possibly a read error. The chain employs TRBV18 and TRBJ1-6; no firm D call. This CDR3 has 15 amino acids. Looked up from germline, CDR1 is KGHSH and CDR2 is LQKENI. In nucleotides, the CDR3 is TGTGCCAGCTCAGGTGTAGCTGTCGGAAATTCGCCCCTCCACTTT. Translating gives CASSGVAVGNSPLHF.

The chain is built from TRBV28 and TRBJ1-5; unclear D gene. Germline CDR1 and CDR2: MDHEN and SYDVKM. Between the trimmed V and J ends, which lost 2 bases and 1 base, there was a span of 6 bases. This CDR3 has 14 amino acids. The CDR3 sequence is CASSLTVSNQPQHF. CDR3 nucleotides: TGTGCCAGCAGTTTAACTGTGAGCAATCAGCCCCAGCATTTT.

The rearrangement uses TRBV27 and TRBJ1-1; weak D call: TRBD1 (5 bases). The CDR3 covers 15 residues. The germline CDR1 and CDR2 sequences are MNHEY and SMNVEV (reference sequence). Trimming removed 2 bases from V and 0 bases from J, with 10 bases in between. The CDR3 is CASSLQGVMNTEAFF. CDR3 bases: TGTGCCAGCAGTTTACAGGGTGTTATGAACACTGAAGCTTTCTTT.

This clone was detected only a few times. The chain combines TRBV4-1 with TRBJ2-3; no firm D call. The CDR3 spans 14 residues. Trimming shortened V by 1 base and J by 3 bases, and 8 bases separated the two germline ends. Germline assignment: CDR1 MGHRA and CDR2 YSYEKL. Here the CDR3 DNA reads TGCGCCAGCAGCCAAGTATCGGTTACAGATACGCAGTATTTT. Its protein product is CASSQVSVTDTQYF.

This clone was found once. This chain joins TRBV25-1 and TRBJ1-3, with a tentative D call TRBD1 (6 bases). The germline gives CDR1 MGHDK, CDR2 SYGVNS. The CDR3 totals 16 residues. V lost 6 bases, J lost 0 bases, and 15 bases lay in between. CDR3 sequence (DNA): TGTGCCAGCAGACCCCCGGGACACCTCTCTGGAAACACCATATATTTT. This codes for CASRPPGHLSGNTIYF.

The gene calls are TRBV5-4 and TRBJ2-1, with TRBD2 matching 8 bases. The CDR3 is made up of 16 amino acids. The ends lost 3 bases at V and 8 bases at J; junction bases unmatched: 13. Per the germline V gene, CDR1 is SGHNT and CDR2 is YYREEE (reference sequence). CDR3 DNA: TGTGCCAGCAGCTCCTTAGCGGGGCCTGGGGGTGATGAGCAGTTCTTC. This gives the protein CASSSLAGPGGDEQFF.

The chain joins TRBV28 to TRBJ2-7; D is uncertain. The V end was cut by 1 base, the J end by 3 bases, with 4 bases between. Germline CDR1 and CDR2: MDHEN and SYDVKM. The CDR3 has 12 amino acids. The CDR3 region is CASSLSNYEQYF. CDR3 DNA sequence: TGTGCCAGCAGTTTATCCAACTACGAGCAGTACTTC.

The gene calls are TRBV4-2 and TRBJ2-5, with 12 bases aligning to TRBD2. Germline V lookup: CDR1 LGHNA, CDR2 YNFKEQ. J was trimmed by 5 bases and V by 0 bases; bases with no gene match: 7. The CDR3 consists of 17 residues. The CDR3 DNA is TGTGCCAGCAGCCAAGACGAAACTAGCGGGAGGTTCGAGACCCAGTACTTC. Protein product: CASSQDETSGRFETQYF.

In the case of this clone: The junction departs from germline at one end; a sequencing error may be responsible. The chain combines TRBV29-1 with TRBJ1-2, with TRBD1 as a possible D gene (5 bases). There are 11 residues in the CDR3. Germline CDR1 SQVTM, CDR2 ANQGSEA. CDR3: CSVGREDGYPF. CDR3 nucleotide sequence: TGCAGCGTTGGCAGGGAGGATGGCTACCCCTTC.

The genes are TRBV5-1 and TRBJ1-1; D call uncertain. Germline V gives CDR1 SGHRS, CDR2 YFSETQ. The V gene lost 3 bases and the J gene lost 1 base, with 7 bases spanning the gap. This CDR3 spans 13 amino acids. The CDR3 protein is CASSWRENTEAFF. The CDR3 DNA sequence: TGCGCCAGCAGCTGGCGGGAGAACACTGAAGCTTTCTTT.

The CDR3 bases are TGCGCCAGCAGCTCCGGGGGATCCACAGATACGCAGTATTTT. Its translation is CASSSGGSTDTQYF. The genes are TRBV5-1 and TRBJ2-3, with D possibly TRBD2 on 6 matching bases. The V and J ends lost 3 bases and 2 bases respectively, with 10 bases between them. Germline assignment: CDR1 SGHRS and CDR2 YFSETQ. The CDR3 spans 14 residues.

About this clone itself: The missing conserved phenylalanine or tryptophan at the end of this CDR3 makes a read error likely. The chain uses TRBV6-1 and TRBJ2-7; no definite D call. Looked up from germline, CDR1 is MNHNS and CDR2 is SASEGT. Trimming took 7 bases from V and 3 from J, leaving 7 bases between them. The CDR3 is 11 amino acids. The CDR3 here is CASTSYYEQYS. The DNA of the CDR3 is TGTGCCAGCACCTCATACTACGAGCAGTACTCC.

The rearrangement uses TRBV19 and TRBJ1-5; no firm D call. CDR3 size: 13 residues. The V end was cut by 3 bases, the J end by 8 bases, with 11 bases between. Germline-derived CDR1 and CDR2 are LNHDA and SQIVND (reference sequence). The CDR3 region is CASSIVALEPQHF. In DNA, the CDR3 is TGTGCCAGTAGTATTGTAGCCCTCGAGCCCCAGCATTTT.

This chain links TRBV6-6 with TRBJ2-7; TRBD1 agrees at 9 bases. The CDR3 has 14 residues. The V segment lost 5 bases and the J segment 3 bases; nucleotides outside the gene matches: 5. Germline V gene data show CDR1 as MNHNY and CDR2 as SVGAGI (reference sequence). CDR3 nucleotide sequence: TGTGCCAGCAGTCCGGGACAGGGACTCTACGAGCAGTACTTC. This encodes CASSPGQGLYEQYF.

The chain uses TRBV18 and TRBJ1-1, with 11 bases aligning to TRBD1. This CDR3 has 15 amino acids. The V and J ends lost 3 bases and 4 bases, in that order; junction bases with no gene match: 4. Germline lookup yields CDR1 KGHSH and CDR2 LQKENI. The DNA for the CDR3 is TGTGCCAGCTCACCCGGGACAGGGGGGGCCACTGAAGCTTTCTTT. Its translation is CASSPGTGGATEAFF.

The CDR3 spells CASSPTVSSTDTQYF. CDR3 nucleotide sequence: TGCGCCAGCAGCCCGACAGTCTCTAGCACAGATACGCAGTATTTT. The chain recombines TRBV5-1 with TRBJ2-3; maybe TRBD1 (5 bases). The CDR3 is 15 amino acids. Per germline, CDR1 SGHRS and CDR2 YFSETQ. V dropped 4 bases and J dropped 0 bases, with 12 bases sitting between them.